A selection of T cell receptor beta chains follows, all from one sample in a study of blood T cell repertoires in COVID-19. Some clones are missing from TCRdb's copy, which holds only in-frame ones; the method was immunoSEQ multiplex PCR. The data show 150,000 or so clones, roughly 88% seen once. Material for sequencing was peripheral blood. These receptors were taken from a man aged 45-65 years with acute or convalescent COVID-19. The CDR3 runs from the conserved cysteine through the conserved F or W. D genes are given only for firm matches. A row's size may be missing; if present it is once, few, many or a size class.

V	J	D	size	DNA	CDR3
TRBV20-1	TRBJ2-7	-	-	TGCAGTGCTAGTAAGATGGGCGGGTTAGCGGCCGAGCAGTACTTC	CSASKMGGLAAEQYF
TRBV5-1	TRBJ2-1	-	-	TGCGCCAGCAGCTTCTTTGAGGGAAGGGATGAGCAGTTCTTC	CASSFFEGRDEQFF
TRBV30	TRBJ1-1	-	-	TGTGCCTGGAGTGAGCAGCGGAACACTGAAGCTTTCTTT	CAWSEQRNTEAFF
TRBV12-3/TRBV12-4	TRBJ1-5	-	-	TGTGCCAGCAGGACAGCTAATCAGCCCCAGCATTTT	CASRTANQPQHF
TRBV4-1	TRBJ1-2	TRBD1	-	TGCGCCAGCAGCCAAGGGGACAGGGGAGAGTATGGCTACACCTTC	CASSQGDRGEYGYTF
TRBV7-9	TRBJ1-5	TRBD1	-	TGTGCCAGCAGCCGGACAGGGGACAATCAGCCCCAGCATTTT	CASSRTGDNQPQHF
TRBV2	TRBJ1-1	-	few	TGTGCCAGCAGGTTGGGGCAGGGGACGAACACTGAAGCTTTCTTT	CASRLGQGTNTEAFF
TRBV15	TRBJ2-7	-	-	TGTGCCACCAGCAGAGGCCCTTCGGGTGTCCCCGAGCAGTACTTC	CATSRGPSGVPEQYF
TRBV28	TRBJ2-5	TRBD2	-	TGTGCCAGCAGTTTGGGTGGGACTAGCTCTGAGACCCAGTACTTC	CASSLGGTSSETQYF
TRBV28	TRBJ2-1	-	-	TGTGCCAGCACCCTTCGAGCTGATGAGCAGTTCTTC	CASTLRADEQFF
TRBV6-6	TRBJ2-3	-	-	TGTGCCAGCACCCCGGACAGAGTTTCAGATACGCAGTATTTT	CASTPDRVSDTQYF
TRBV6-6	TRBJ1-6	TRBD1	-	TGTGCCAGCAGACCCGACAGGGGATCCTATAATTCACCCCTCCACTTT	CASRPDRGSYNSPLHF